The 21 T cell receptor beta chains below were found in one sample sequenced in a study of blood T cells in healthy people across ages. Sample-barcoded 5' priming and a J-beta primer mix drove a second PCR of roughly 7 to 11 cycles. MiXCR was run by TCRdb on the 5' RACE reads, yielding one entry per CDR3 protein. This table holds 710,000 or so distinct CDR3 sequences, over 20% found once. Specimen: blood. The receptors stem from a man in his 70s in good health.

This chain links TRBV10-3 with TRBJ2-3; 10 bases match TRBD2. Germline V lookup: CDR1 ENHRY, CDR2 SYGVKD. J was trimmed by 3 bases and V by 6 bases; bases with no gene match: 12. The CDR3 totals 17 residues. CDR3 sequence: CAIRVASAGGVTDTQYF. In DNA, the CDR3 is TGTGCCATCAGAGTGGCTTCAGCGGGGGGGGTTACAGATACGCAGTATTTT.

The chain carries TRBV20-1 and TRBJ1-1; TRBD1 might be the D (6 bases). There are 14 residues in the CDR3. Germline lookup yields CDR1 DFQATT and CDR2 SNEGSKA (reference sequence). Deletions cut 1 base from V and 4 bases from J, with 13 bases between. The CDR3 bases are TGCAGTGCTAGAGGGTGGAGGGGGGGCACTGAAGCTTTCTTT. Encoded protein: CSARGWRGGTEAFF.

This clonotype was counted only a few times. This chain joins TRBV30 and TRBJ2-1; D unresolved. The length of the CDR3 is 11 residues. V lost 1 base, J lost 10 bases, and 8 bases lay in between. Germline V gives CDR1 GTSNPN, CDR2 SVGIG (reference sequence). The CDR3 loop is CAWSDQNEQFF. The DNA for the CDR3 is TGTGCCTGGAGTGACCAGAACGAGCAGTTCTTC.

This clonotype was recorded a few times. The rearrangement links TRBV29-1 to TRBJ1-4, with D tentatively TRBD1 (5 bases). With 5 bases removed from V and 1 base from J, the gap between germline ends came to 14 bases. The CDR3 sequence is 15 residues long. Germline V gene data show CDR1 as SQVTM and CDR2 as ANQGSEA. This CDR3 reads CSVRGGAVTNEKLFF. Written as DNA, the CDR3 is TGCAGCGTTCGGGGAGGGGCAGTAACTAATGAAAAACTGTTTTTT.

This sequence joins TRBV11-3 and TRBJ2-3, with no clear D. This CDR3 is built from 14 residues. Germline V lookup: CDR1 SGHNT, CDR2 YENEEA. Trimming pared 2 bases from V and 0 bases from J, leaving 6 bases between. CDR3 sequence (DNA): TGTGCCAGCAGCTTAATCACTAGCACAGATACGCAGTATTTT. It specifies CASSLITSTDTQYF.

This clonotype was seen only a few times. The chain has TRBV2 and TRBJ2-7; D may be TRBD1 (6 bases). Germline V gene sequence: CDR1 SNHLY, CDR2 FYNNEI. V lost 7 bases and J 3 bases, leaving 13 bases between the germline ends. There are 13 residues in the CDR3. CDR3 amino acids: CASTEPDSYEQYV. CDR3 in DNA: TGTGCCAGCACCGAACCGGACAGCTACGAGCAGTACGTC.

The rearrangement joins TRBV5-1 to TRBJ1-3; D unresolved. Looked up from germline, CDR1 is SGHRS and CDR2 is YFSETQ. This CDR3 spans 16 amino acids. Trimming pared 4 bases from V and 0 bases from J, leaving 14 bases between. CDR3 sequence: CASSLTAQNSGNTIYF. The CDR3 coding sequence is TGCGCCAGCAGCCTTACCGCACAAAACTCTGGAAACACCATATATTTT.

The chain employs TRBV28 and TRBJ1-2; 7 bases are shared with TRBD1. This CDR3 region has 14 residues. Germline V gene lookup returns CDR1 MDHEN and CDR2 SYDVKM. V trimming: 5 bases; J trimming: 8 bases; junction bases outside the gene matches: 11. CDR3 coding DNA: TGTGCCAGCAGTACTCGACAGGGTAGTTGGGGCTACACCTTC. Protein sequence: CASSTRQGSWGYTF.

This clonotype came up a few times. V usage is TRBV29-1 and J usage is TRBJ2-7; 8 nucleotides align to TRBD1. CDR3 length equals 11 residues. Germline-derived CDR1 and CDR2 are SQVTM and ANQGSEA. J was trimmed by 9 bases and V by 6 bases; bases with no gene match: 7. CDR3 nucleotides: TGCAGCGTGGGGACAGGCGGCATGCAGTACGTC. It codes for CSVGTGGMQYV.

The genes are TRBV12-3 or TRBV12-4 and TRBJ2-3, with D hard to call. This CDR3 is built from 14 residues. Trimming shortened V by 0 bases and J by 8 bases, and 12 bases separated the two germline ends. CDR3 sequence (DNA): TGTGCCAGCAGTTTAGCGGGCCCGGTCGGTACGCAGTATTTT. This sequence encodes CASSLAGPVGTQYF.

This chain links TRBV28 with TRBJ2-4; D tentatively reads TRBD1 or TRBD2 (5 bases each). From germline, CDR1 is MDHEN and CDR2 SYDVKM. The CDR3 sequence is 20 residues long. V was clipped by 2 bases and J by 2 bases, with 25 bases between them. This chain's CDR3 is CASSLPSRWARVGTKNIQYF. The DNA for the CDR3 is TGTGCCAGCAGTTTACCCTCCCGTTGGGCCAGGGTCGGGACCAAAAACATTCAGTACTTC.

The CDR3 protein is CASSFPENEQYF. The CDR3 DNA sequence: TGTGCCAGCAGTTTCCCGGAGAACGAGCAGTACTTC. The chain employs TRBV12-3 or TRBV12-4 and TRBJ2-7; the D is unclear. The CDR3 has 12 residues. V gave up 3 bases and J gave up 5 bases, with 8 bases separating them.

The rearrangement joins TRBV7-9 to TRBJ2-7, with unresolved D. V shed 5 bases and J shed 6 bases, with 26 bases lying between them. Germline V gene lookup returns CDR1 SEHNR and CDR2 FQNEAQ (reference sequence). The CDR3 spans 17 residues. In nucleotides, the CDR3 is TGTGCCAGCAGCCCCCGACTCGAGACCGGATGGTTTGGCGAGCAGTACGTC. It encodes CASSPRLETGWFGEQYV.

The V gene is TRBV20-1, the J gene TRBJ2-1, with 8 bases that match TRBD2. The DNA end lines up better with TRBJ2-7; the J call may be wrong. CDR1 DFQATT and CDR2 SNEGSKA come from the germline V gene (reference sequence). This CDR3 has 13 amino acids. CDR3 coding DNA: TGCAGTGCTATTTTAAGCGGCGGGGGGGAGCAGTACGTC. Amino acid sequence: CSAILSGGGEQYV.

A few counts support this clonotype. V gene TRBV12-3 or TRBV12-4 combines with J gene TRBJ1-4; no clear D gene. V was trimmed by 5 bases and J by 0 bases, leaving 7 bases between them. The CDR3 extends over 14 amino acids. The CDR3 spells CASSAVPTNEKLFF. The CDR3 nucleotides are TGTGCCAGCAGTGCCGTTCCAACTAATGAAAAACTGTTTTTT.

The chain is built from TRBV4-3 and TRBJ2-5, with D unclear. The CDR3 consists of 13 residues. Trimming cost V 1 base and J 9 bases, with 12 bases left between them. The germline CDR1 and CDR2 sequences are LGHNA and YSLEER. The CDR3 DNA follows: TGCGCCAGCAGCCAAGGAAGGCTTGGGGCCCAGTACTTC. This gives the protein CASSQGRLGAQYF.

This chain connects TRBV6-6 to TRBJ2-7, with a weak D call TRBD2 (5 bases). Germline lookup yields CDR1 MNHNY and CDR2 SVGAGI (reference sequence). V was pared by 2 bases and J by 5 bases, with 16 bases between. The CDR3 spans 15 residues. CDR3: CASSYVPGIDDEQYF. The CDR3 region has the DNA TGTGCCAGCAGTTACGTTCCGGGGATCGACGACGAGCAGTACTTC.

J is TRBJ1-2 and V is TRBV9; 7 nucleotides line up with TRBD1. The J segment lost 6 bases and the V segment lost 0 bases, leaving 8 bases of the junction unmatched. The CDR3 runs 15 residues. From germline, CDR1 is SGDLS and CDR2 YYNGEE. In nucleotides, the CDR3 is TGTGCCAGCAGCGTAGCAAGGACAGGACCGGATGGCTACACCTTC. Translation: CASSVARTGPDGYTF.

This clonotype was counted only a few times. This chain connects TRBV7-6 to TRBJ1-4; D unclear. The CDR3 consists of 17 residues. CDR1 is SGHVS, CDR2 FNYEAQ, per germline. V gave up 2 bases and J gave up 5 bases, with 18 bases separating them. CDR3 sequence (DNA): TGTGCCAGCAGCTTATTCGGCCACCGGGAGATCAATGAAAAACTGTTTTTT. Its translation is CASSLFGHREINEKLFF.

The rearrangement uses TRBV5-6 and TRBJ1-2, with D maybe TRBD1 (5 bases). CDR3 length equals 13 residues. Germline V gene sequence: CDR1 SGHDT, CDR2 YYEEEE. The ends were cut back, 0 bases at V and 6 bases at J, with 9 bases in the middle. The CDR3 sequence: CASSLVDIHGYTF. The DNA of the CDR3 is TGTGCCAGCAGCTTGGTGGACATCCATGGCTACACCTTC.

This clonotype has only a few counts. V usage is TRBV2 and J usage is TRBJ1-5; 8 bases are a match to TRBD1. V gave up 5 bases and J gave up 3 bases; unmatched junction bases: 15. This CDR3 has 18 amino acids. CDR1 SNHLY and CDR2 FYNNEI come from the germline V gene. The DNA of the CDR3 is TGTGCCAGCAGTCGACAGGGGAGGTATGATGGAGCCAATCAGCCCCAGCATTTT. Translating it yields CASSRQGRYDGANQPQHF.